This T cell receptor beta chain appears in the sequencing data of a study of T cell clones after liver transplantation. Study summary: Liver transplant recipients had immunosuppression withdrawal attempted within 2 years. HCV positivity affected three of eight recipients; the rest lacked autoimmune or viral indications. Blood was drawn pre-transplant, before withdrawal, and after full or failed withdrawal. General study points: Rather than being deleted, graft donor-reactive T cells may have moved into the graft.

This clone was found a few times. The antigen is undetermined. Generated by immunoSEQ multiplex PCR, the TCRdb table keeps only in-frame clones and is missing some. The table shows 77,000 or so clones, with 75% to 85% occurring only once. This CDR3 contains 15 residues. Germline V gene sequence: CDR1 SGHNT, CDR2 YYREEE (reference sequence). V lost 4 bases to trimming and J lost 5 bases, with 18 bases between them. The sample was CD4+ T cells from blood, taken 12 months after liver transplant. The chain is built from TRBV5-4 and TRBJ2-5; no clear D. The sequence was obtained from a human patient who received a liver transplant. A share of the T cells may be of graft donor origin. CDR3 loop: CASSKAGNQLETQYF. In DNA, the CDR3 is TGTGCCAGCAGCAAGGCCGGCAACCAACTGGAGACCCAGTACTTC.